One and the same sample provided the 26 T cell receptor beta chains below, sequenced in a study of cytomegalovirus exposure and HLA in healthy donors. In the PCR, 60 Vbeta and 13 Jbeta primers were used. The data were produced by immunoSEQ multiplex PCR, yet TCRdb's version contains in-frame clones alone and is incomplete. The sample contains roughly 200,000 clones, about 89% of which appear only once. Sample: PBMCs. Every receptor here comes from a woman younger than 35 in good health and CMV-seronegative.

V is TRBV7-9 and J is TRBJ2-5, with D possibly matching TRBD1 (6 bases). V lost 0 bases to trimming and J lost 5 bases, with 16 bases between them. This CDR3 has 16 residues. Germline V gene data show CDR1 as SEHNR and CDR2 as FQNEAQ (reference sequence). The CDR3 protein is CASSLAGQIRRETQYF. CDR3 nucleotides: TGTGCCAGCAGCTTAGCGGGACAAATCCGCAGGGAGACCCAGTACTTC. Full variable domain (remainder filled in from reference TRBV7-9 and TRBJ2-5): DTGVSQNPRHKITKRGQNVTFRCDPISEHNRLYWYRQTLGQGPEFLTYFQNEAQLEKSRLLSDRFSAERPKGSFSTLEIQRTEQGDSAMYLCASSLAGQIRRETQYFGPGTRLLVL.

V usage is TRBV4-3 and J usage is TRBJ1-2, with 7 nucleotides matching TRBD1. V lost 4 bases, J lost 5 bases, and 7 bases stayed unmatched. CDR1 is LGHNA and CDR2 is YSLEER in the germline V gene. The CDR3 is 14 amino acids. The DNA for the CDR3 is TGCGCCAGCAGCCGACTCGGGACAGCGTATGGCTACACCTTC. It yields the protein CASSRLGTAYGYTF.

This chain joins TRBV30 and TRBJ2-6, with 9 bases fitting TRBD1. The germline V gene encodes CDR1 GTSNPN and CDR2 SVGIG (reference sequence). This CDR3 is 17 amino acids long. V was pared by 2 bases and J by 0 bases, with 5 bases of the junction left unmatched. CDR3 in amino acids: CAWSRTGVDSGANVLTF. For the CDR3, the DNA is TGTGCCTGGAGTAGGACAGGGGTAGACTCTGGGGCCAACGTCCTGACTTTC.

The V gene is TRBV5-1, the J gene TRBJ2-3; 14 bases fit TRBD2. The CDR3 runs 17 residues. In germline, CDR1 is SGHRS, CDR2 YFSETQ. Unmatched junction bases numbered 8, after V lost 3 bases and J lost 5 bases. The CDR3 reads CASSSSTSGRAGDTQYF. The DNA for the CDR3 is TGCGCCAGCAGCTCGTCGACTAGCGGGAGGGCCGGAGATACGCAGTATTTT.

The V gene is TRBV5-4, the J gene TRBJ1-2; D remains unclear. CDR3 length equals 12 residues. Trimming left V 0 bases short and J 7 bases short, with 7 bases between. The germline CDR1 and CDR2 sequences are SGHNT and YYREEE (reference sequence). The CDR3 region is CASSLDTGGYTF. DNA of the CDR3: TGTGCCAGCAGCTTGGACACGGGTGGCTACACCTTC.

The CDR3 DNA follows: TGTGCCAGCAGCTCTGACACTCTCAAGGCTGAGGGTGGCTACACCTTC. Translation: CASSSDTLKAEGGYTF. This chain links TRBV11-2 with TRBJ1-2, with D unresolved. The CDR3 runs to 16 residues. CDR1 is SGHAT, CDR2 FQNNGV, per germline. The germline V and J ends were trimmed by 4 bases and 7 bases, with 22 bases remaining between them.

Written as DNA, the CDR3 is TGTGCCAGCAGCTTAGGATCAGGGGGCTACGAGCAGTACTTC. It is translated as CASSLGSGGYEQYF. This chain joins TRBV11-2 and TRBJ2-7; 7 positions match TRBD1. This CDR3 region has 14 residues. Germline loops: CDR1 SGHAT, CDR2 FQNNGV. J gave up 3 bases and V 1 base, and 3 bases lay outside the gene matches.

Concerning this clone: Lacking the conserved final phenylalanine or tryptophan, this CDR3 likely reflects a read error. J is TRBJ2-3 and V is TRBV18, with TRBD1 matching over 10 bases. CDR1 is KGHSH, CDR2 LQKENI, per germline. The junction had 5 bases not matched to a gene; V was cut back by 2 bases and J by 3 bases. The CDR3 length is 16 residues. The CDR3 reads CASSPMGQGSTDTQYL. In DNA form, the CDR3 reads TGTGCCAGCTCACCAATGGGACAGGGGTCGACAGATACGCAGTATCTT.

The chain couples TRBV6-5 to TRBJ1-2; D is unclear. The CDR3 extends over 14 amino acids. Trimming removed 1 base from V and 8 bases from J, with 14 bases in between. Germline V gives CDR1 MNHEY, CDR2 SVGAGI. In nucleotides, the CDR3 is TGTGCCAGCAGTTACTTACAGTCAAATACCGGCTACACCTTC. This gives the protein CASSYLQSNTGYTF.

The chain joins TRBV2 to TRBJ2-5, with a tentative D call TRBD1 (7 bases). This CDR3 is 19 amino acids long. CDR1 and CDR2 from the germline V gene are SNHLY and FYNNEI. V lost 4 bases, J lost 1 base, and 25 bases lay in between. CDR3 bases: TGTGCCAGCAGTGGGCCTGACAGGGACTCCCATACCCTCCAAGAGACCCAGTACTTC. It translates to CASSGPDRDSHTLQETQYF.

The V gene is TRBV11-2, the J gene TRBJ1-2, with 8 bases aligning to TRBD1. V shed 5 bases, J shed 8 bases, and the junction held 7 bases outside the gene matches. The V gene's germline CDR1 is SGHAT and CDR2 FQNNGV. This CDR3 is 13 amino acids long. CDR3 in amino acids: CASSRNTGGGYTF. CDR3 in DNA: TGTGCCAGCAGCCGTAACACAGGGGGAGGCTACACCTTC. Full variable domain (rest looked up from reference TRBV11-2 and TRBJ1-2): EAGVAQSPRYKIIEKRQSVAFWCNPISGHATLYWYQQILGQGPKLLIQFQNNGVVDDSQLPKDRFSAERLKGVDSTLKIQPAKLEDSAVYLCASSRNTGGGYTFGSGTRLTVV.

V is TRBV9 and J is TRBJ1-2; a weak D match, TRBD1 (5 bases). Germline lookup yields CDR1 SGDLS and CDR2 YYNGEE. This CDR3 region has 15 residues. The ends were cut back, 0 bases at V and 4 bases at J, with 13 bases in the middle. Written as DNA, the CDR3 is TGTGCCAGCAGCGTAGCCTTGACAGCGCCCTATGGCTACACCTTC. This sequence encodes CASSVALTAPYGYTF. Full variable domain (remainder filled in from reference TRBV9 and TRBJ1-2): DSGVTQTPKHLITATGQRVTLRCSPRSGDLSVYWYQQSLDQGLQFLIQYYNGEERAKGNILERFSAQQFPDLHSELNLSSLELGDSALYFCASSVALTAPYGYTFGSGTRLTVV.

This chain links TRBV5-1 with TRBJ1-1; D is perhaps TRBD1 (6 bases). This CDR3 is built from 15 residues. V was clipped by 1 base and J by 0 bases, with 10 bases between them. The germline CDR1 and CDR2 sequences are SGHRS and YFSETQ. CDR3 amino acids: CASSLSGQLNTEAFF. The CDR3 region has the DNA TGCGCCAGCAGCTTGTCAGGACAGTTGAACACTGAAGCTTTCTTT.

The rearrangement uses TRBV9 and TRBJ2-1; 7 bases match TRBD2. This CDR3 spans 13 amino acids. Germline CDR1 SGDLS, CDR2 YYNGEE. V was pared by 3 bases and J by 4 bases, with 1 base of the junction left unmatched. CDR3 in amino acids: CASSGSGYNEQFF. The CDR3 DNA is TGTGCCAGCAGCGGTAGCGGGTACAATGAGCAGTTCTTC.

The gene calls are TRBV5-1 and TRBJ2-5; 13 nucleotides line up with TRBD2. The V gene's germline CDR1 is SGHRS and CDR2 YFSETQ. This CDR3 comprises 15 residues. Trimming at V came to 5 bases and at J to 5 bases, leaving 6 bases not matched to a gene. This CDR3 reads CASRTSGGPQETQYF. The CDR3 nucleotides read TGCGCCAGCAGGACTAGCGGGGGGCCGCAGGAGACCCAGTACTTC.

V gene TRBV10-3 combines with J gene TRBJ2-3; D gene ambiguous. CDR1 ENHRY and CDR2 SYGVKD come from the germline V gene. This CDR3 is built from 12 residues. Trimming pared 8 bases from V and 4 bases from J, leaving 10 bases between. The CDR3 nucleotides read TGTGCCATCTCGAGGCCCGCAGATACGCAGTATTTT. The encoded protein is CAISRPADTQYF.

This clone was seen a handful of times. The chain joins TRBV4-1 to TRBJ2-3; D is unresolved. Germline lookup yields CDR1 MGHRA and CDR2 YSYEKL. The CDR3 extends over 16 amino acids. V lost 0 bases and J 0 bases, leaving 10 bases between the germline ends. The CDR3, as DNA: TGCGCCAGCAGCCAAGAACCAGCGATAAGCACAGATACGCAGTATTTT. Translated: CASSQEPAISTDTQYF.

V gene TRBV10-3 combines with J gene TRBJ1-2, with a possible D match to TRBD1 (6 bases). The germline V gene encodes CDR1 ENHRY and CDR2 SYGVKD. The CDR3 has 12 amino acids. V lost 10 bases and J lost 1, with 10 bases in between. CDR3 DNA sequence: TGTGCCAACCAGGGGAATAACTATGGCTACACCTTC. It codes for CANQGNNYGYTF.

The chain links TRBV28 to TRBJ2-7; D perhaps matches TRBD2 (7 bases). V was clipped by 3 bases and J by 4 bases, with 13 bases between them. This CDR3 is 14 amino acids long. Germline assignment: CDR1 MDHEN and CDR2 SYDVKM. CDR3 coding DNA: TGTGCCAGCAGTTTGGGAGGGGGGGGGTACGAGCAGTACTTC. Translation: CASSLGGGGYEQYF.

The chain carries TRBV7-9 and TRBJ2-3, with D uncertain. The CDR3 extends over 19 amino acids. Germline V lookup: CDR1 SEHNR, CDR2 FQNEAQ (reference sequence). V was shortened by 2 bases and J by 0 bases, with 21 bases between the two germline ends. CDR3 loop: CASSLPYELTRTSTDTQYF. The CDR3 DNA is TGTGCCAGCAGCTTACCATACGAATTGACTCGCACTAGCACAGATACGCAGTATTTT.

The chain has TRBV9 and TRBJ2-1; D is possibly TRBD2 (6 bases). Per the germline V gene, CDR1 is SGDLS and CDR2 is YYNGEE. This CDR3 is built from 13 residues. V was trimmed by 3 bases and J by 4 bases, leaving 8 bases between them. The chain's CDR3 is CASSDGGYNEQFF. For the CDR3, the DNA is TGTGCCAGCAGCGACGGGGGATACAATGAGCAGTTCTTC.

This chain connects TRBV2 to TRBJ2-7; 7 nucleotides align to TRBD1. The ends lost 6 bases at V and 0 bases at J; junction bases unmatched: 2. CDR3 length equals 13 residues. The germline CDR1 and CDR2 sequences are SNHLY and FYNNEI. The CDR3 DNA sequence: TGTGCCAGCAGGGGGACAGACTCCTACGAGCAGTACTTC. Encoded protein: CASRGTDSYEQYF.

The rearrangement joins TRBV30 to TRBJ2-4; the match to TRBD1 covers 7 bases. The CDR3 consists of 15 residues. J gave up 0 bases and V 3 bases, and 5 bases lay outside the gene matches. Germline-derived CDR1 and CDR2 are GTSNPN and SVGIG (reference sequence). CDR3 sequence reads: CAWSGDRLAKNIQYF. As DNA, the CDR3 is TGTGCCTGGAGCGGGGACAGACTAGCCAAAAACATTCAGTACTTC.

The sample holds one count of this clone. The V gene is TRBV6-1, the J gene TRBJ1-1; D is uncertain. V was cut by 2 bases and J by 3 bases, with 10 bases left in between. Germline V lookup: CDR1 MNHNS, CDR2 SASEGT. This CDR3 contains 14 residues. CDR3 loop: CASSELAVDTEAFF. CDR3 in DNA: TGTGCCAGCAGTGAATTAGCCGTGGACACTGAAGCTTTCTTT.

J is TRBJ1-6 and V is TRBV6-6; 10 bases are shared with TRBD1. CDR3 size: 16 residues. In germline, CDR1 is MNHNY, CDR2 SVGAGI (reference sequence). J was trimmed by 9 bases and V by 8 bases; bases with no gene match: 13. CDR3 nucleotide sequence: TGTGCCAGCCGGTGGGGGCCCGGGACAGGGGTTTCACCCCTCCACTTT. It is translated as CASRWGPGTGVSPLHF.

This chain connects TRBV27 to TRBJ2-1; 10 positions match TRBD2. Germline V lookup: CDR1 MNHEY, CDR2 SMNVEV (reference sequence). The CDR3 is 15 residues long. V was clipped by 3 bases and J by 9 bases; unmatched bases: 8. CDR3 protein: CASSFWSGGVGEQFF. The CDR3 DNA reads as TGTGCCAGCAGTTTTTGGAGCGGGGGGGTCGGTGAGCAGTTCTTC.